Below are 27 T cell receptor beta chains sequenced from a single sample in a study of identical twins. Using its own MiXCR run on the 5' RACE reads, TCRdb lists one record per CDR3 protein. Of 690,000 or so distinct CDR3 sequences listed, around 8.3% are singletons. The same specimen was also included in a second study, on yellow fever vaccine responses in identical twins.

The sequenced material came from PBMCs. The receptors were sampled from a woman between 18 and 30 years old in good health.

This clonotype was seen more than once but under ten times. The CDR3 nucleotides are TGCAGTGCTATTAGGCGGGGGCCCTCCTACGAGCAGTACTTC. It translates to CSAIRRGPSYEQYF. The J gene is TRBJ2-7, the V gene TRBV20-1; weak D call: TRBD2 (7 bases). Germline CDR1 reads DFQATT; CDR2 reads SNEGSKA (reference sequence). V dropped 4 bases and J dropped 0 bases, with 13 bases sitting between them. This CDR3 spans 14 amino acids.

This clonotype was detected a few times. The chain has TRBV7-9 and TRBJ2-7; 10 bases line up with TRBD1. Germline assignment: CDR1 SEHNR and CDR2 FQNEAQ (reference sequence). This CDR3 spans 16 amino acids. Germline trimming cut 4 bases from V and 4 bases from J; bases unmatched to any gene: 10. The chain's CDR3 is CASSSPRDRGSYEQYF. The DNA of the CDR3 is TGTGCCAGCAGCTCCCCCCGGGACAGGGGTTCGTACGAGCAGTACTTC.

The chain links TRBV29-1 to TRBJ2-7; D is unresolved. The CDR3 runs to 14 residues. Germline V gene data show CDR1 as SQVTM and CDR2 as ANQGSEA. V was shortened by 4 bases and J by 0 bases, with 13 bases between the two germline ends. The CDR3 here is CSVVWTEPSYEQYF. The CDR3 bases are TGCAGCGTTGTATGGACGGAGCCCTCCTACGAGCAGTACTTC.

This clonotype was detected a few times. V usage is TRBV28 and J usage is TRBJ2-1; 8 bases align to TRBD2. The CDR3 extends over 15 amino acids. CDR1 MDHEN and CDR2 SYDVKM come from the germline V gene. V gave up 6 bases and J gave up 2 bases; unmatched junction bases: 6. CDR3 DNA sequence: TGTGCCAGCAGCCGGGGGGGGGGAACCTACAATGAGCAGTTCTTC. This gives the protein CASSRGGGTYNEQFF.

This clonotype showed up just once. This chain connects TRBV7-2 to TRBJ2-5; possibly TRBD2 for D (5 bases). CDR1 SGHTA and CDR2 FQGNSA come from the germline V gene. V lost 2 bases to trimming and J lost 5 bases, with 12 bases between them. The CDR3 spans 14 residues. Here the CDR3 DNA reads TGTGCCAGCAGCTTATTACGGGGTTCCGAGACCCAGTACTTC. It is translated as CASSLLRGSETQYF.

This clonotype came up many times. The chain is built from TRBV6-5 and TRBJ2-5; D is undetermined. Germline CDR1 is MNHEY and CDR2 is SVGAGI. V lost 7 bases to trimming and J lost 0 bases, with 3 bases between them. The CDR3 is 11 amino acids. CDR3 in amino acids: CASTYQETQYF. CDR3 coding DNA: TGTGCCAGCACGTACCAAGAGACCCAGTACTTC.

The CDR3 reads CAGGEERNTDTQYF. The DNA for the CDR3 is TGTGCGGGAGGGGAGGAGCGGAACACAGATACGCAGTATTTT. This chain joins TRBV27 and TRBJ2-3; TRBD2 agrees at 7 bases. CDR1 is MNHEY, CDR2 SMNVEV, per germline (reference sequence). There are 14 residues in the CDR3.

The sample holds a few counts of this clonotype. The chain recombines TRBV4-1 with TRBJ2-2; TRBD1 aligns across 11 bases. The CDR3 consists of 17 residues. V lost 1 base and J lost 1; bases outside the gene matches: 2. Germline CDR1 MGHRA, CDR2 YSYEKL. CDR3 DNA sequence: TGCGCCAGCAGCCAAGCGGGACAGGGGGGGAACACCGGGGAGCTGTTTTTT. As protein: CASSQAGQGGNTGELFF.

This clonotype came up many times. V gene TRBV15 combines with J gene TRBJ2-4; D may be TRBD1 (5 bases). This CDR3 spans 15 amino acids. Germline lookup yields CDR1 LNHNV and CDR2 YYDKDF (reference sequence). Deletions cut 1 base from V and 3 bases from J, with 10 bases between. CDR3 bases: TGTGCCACCAGCAGAGGCGACAGCGACAAAAACATTCAGTACTTC. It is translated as CATSRGDSDKNIQYF. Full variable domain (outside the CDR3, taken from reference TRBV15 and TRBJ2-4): DAMVIQNPRYQVTQFGKPVTLSCSQTLNHNVMYWYQQKSSQAPKLLFHYYDKDFNNEADTPDNFQSRRPNTSFCFLDIRSPGLGDTAMYLCATSRGDSDKNIQYFGAGTRLSVL.

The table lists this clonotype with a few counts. The CDR3 DNA is TGTGCCAGCAGTGGGGCGGGTGAGCGCTACTTC. This encodes CASSGAGERYF. V is TRBV2 and J is TRBJ2-7; weak D call: TRBD2 (5 bases). This CDR3 comprises 11 residues. The ends were cut back, 4 bases at V and 13 bases at J, with 14 bases in the middle. Germline values: CDR1 SNHLY, CDR2 FYNNEI. The variable domain in full, with the rest retrieved from reference TRBV2 and TRBJ2-7, is EPEVTQTPSHQVTQMGQEVILRCVPISNHLYFYWYRQILGQKVEFLVSFYNNEISEKSEIFDDQFSVERPDGSNFTLKIRSTKLEDSAMYFCASSGAGERYFGPGTRLTVT.

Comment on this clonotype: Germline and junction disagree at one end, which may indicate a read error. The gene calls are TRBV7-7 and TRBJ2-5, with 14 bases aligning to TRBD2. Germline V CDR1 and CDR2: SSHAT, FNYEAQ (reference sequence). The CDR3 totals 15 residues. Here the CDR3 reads CASSWGLAGDETQYF. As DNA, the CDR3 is TGTGCTAGCAGCTGGGGACTAGCGGGAGATGAGACCCAGTACTTC.

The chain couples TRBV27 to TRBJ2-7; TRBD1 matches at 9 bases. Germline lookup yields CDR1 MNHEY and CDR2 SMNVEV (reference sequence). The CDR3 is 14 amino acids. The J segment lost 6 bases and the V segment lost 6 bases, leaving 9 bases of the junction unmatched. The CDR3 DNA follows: TGTGCCAGCAGCCCCGGGACAGGGTTTCTCGAGCAGTACTTC. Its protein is CASSPGTGFLEQYF.

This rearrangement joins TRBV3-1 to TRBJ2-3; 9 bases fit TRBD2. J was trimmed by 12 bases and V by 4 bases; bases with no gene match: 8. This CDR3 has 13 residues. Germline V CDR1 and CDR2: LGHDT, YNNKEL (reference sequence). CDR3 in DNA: TGTGCCAGCAGCCCCCGGCGCGGGGGGGCACAGTATTTT. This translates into CASSPRRGGAQYF.

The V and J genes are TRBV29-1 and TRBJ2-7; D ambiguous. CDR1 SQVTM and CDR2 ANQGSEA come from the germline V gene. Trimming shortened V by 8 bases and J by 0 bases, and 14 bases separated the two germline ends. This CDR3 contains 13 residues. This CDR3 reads CSFAGLDSYEQYF. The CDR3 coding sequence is TGCAGCTTTGCAGGCCTAGACTCCTACGAGCAGTACTTC.

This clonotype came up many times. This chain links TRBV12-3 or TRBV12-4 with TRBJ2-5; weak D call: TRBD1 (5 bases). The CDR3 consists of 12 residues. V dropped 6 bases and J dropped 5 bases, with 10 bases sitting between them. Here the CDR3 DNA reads TGTGCCAGCAGAGGGGTTGGGGAGACCCAGTACTTC. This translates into CASRGVGETQYF.

The CDR3 loop is CASFSLGYGYTF. The CDR3 nucleotides are TGTGCCAGCTTTTCGCTGGGCTATGGCTACACCTTC. The gene calls are TRBV6-1 and TRBJ1-2; no definite D call. The germline V gene encodes CDR1 MNHNS and CDR2 SASEGT. The V gene lost 8 bases and the J gene lost 4 bases, with 11 bases spanning the gap. The CDR3 length is 12 residues.

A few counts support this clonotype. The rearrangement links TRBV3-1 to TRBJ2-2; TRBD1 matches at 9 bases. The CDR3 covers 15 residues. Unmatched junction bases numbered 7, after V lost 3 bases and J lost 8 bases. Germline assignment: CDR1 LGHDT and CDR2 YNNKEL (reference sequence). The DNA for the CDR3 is TGTGCCAGCAGCCAGACGGGACAGGGTTTTGGGGAGCTGTTTTTT. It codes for CASSQTGQGFGELFF.

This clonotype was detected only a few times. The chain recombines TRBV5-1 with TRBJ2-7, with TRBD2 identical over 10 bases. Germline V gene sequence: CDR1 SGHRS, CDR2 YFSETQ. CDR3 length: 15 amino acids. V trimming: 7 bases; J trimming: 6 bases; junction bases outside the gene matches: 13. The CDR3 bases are TGCGCCAGCCGACTAGGGGAACTAGCGGGACTCGAGCAGTACTTC. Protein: CASRLGELAGLEQYF. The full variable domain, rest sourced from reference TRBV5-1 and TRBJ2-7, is KAGVTQTPRYLIKTRGQQVTLSCSPISGHRSVSWYQQTPGQGLQFLFEYFSETQRNKGNFPGRFSGRQFSNSRSEMNVSTLELGDSALYLCASRLGELAGLEQYFGPGTRLTVT.

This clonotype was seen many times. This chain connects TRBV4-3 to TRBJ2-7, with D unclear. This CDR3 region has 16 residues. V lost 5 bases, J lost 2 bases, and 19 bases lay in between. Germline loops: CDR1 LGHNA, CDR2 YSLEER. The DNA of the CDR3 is TGCGCCAGCAGCGACGAGCGATCAATAGGCACCTACGAGCAGTACTTC. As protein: CASSDERSIGTYEQYF.

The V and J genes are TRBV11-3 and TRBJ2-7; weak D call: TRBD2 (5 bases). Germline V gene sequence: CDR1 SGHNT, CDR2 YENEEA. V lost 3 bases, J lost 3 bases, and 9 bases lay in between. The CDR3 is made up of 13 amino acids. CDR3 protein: CASSFEGGYEQYF. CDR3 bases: TGTGCCAGCAGCTTCGAGGGTGGCTACGAGCAGTACTTC.

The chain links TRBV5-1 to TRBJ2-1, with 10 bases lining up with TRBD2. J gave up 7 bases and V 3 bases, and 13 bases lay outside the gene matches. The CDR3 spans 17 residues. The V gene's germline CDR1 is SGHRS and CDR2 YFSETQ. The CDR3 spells CASSYTTSGEPGNEQFF. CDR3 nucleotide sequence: TGCGCCAGCAGCTACACCACTAGCGGGGAGCCTGGGAATGAGCAGTTCTTC.

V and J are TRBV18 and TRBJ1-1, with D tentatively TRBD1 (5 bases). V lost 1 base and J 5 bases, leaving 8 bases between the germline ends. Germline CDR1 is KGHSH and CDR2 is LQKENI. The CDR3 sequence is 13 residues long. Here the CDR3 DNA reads TGTGCCAGCTCACCACTAGAGGGGACTGAAGCTTTCTTT. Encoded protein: CASSPLEGTEAFF.

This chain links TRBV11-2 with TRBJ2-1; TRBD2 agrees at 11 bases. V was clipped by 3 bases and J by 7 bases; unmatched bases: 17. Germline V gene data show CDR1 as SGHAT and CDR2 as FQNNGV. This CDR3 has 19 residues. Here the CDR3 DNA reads TGTGCCAGCAGCTTCCGCGGGCTAGCGGGAGGAGTGGCCCTAAATGAGCAGTTCTTC. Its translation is CASSFRGLAGGVALNEQFF.

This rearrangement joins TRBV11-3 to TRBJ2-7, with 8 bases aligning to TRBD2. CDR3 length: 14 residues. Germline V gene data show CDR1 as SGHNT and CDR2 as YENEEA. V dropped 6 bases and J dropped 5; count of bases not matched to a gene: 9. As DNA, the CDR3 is TGTGCCAGCAGTCCCAGCGGGAGTAGGAACGAGCAGTACTTC. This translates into CASSPSGSRNEQYF.

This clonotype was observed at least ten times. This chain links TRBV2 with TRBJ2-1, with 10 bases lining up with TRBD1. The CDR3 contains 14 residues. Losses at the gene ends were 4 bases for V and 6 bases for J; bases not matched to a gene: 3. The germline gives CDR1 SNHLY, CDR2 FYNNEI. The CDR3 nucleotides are TGTGCCAGCAGTGTCCGGGACAGGGGCAATGAGCAGTTCTTC. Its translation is CASSVRDRGNEQFF.

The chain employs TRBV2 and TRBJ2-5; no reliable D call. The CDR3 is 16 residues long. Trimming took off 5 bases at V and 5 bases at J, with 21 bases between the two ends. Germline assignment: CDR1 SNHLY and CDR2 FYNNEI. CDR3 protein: CASSFPISLEEETQYF. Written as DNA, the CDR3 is TGTGCCAGCAGTTTCCCTATAAGCCTAGAAGAGGAGACCCAGTACTTC.

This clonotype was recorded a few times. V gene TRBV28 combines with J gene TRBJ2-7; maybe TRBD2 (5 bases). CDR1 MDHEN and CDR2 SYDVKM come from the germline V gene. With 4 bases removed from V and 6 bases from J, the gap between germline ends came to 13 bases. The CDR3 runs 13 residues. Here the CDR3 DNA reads TGTGCCAGCAGTTCGGGGTGGGTTTCCGAGCAGTACTTC. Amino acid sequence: CASSSGWVSEQYF.